These 13 T cell receptor beta chains came from one sample sequenced in a study of regulatory T cells in long-lasting Graves disease. Time point reported: persistent/refractory GD, antithyroid drugs over 5 years with positive TRAb. PBMCs were the source of the RNA used for TCR sequencing. For TCR beta, libraries came from iRepertoire HTBI primers and Arm-PCR of CDR3 regions. TCRdb called the multiplex PCR reads again in MiXCR, with one record for every CDR3 protein. The data contain around 460,000 distinct CDR3 sequences, roughly 22% of them singletons. The material sequenced was peripheral blood mononuclear cells (PBMCs), taken when the disease was refractory, from a patient treated with antithyroid drugs. Receptors were obtained from a female donor with Graves disease.

This clonotype was seen ten or more times. The genes are TRBV7-2 and TRBJ1-1, with a tentative D call TRBD1 (5 bases). In germline, CDR1 is SGHTA, CDR2 FQGNSA. V lost 5 bases and J lost 0, with 13 bases in between. This CDR3 has 15 residues. CDR3 in amino acids: CASSLDRTLNTEAFF. The CDR3 DNA follows: TGTGCCAGCAGCCTTGACAGAACCTTGAACACTGAAGCTTTCTTT.

This clonotype occurred many times. The chain links TRBV6-1 to TRBJ2-7; a possible D gene is TRBD2 (5 bases). Trimming pared 5 bases from V and 1 base from J, leaving 9 bases between. The CDR3 is made up of 13 amino acids. The V gene's germline CDR1 is MNHNS and CDR2 SASEGT. The CDR3 region is CASSNRGSYEQYF. The CDR3 nucleotides read TGTGCCAGCAGTAACCGGGGATCCTACGAGCAGTACTTC.

In its sample, this clonotype was seen many times. This sequence joins TRBV7-9 and TRBJ1-1; weak D call: TRBD1 (6 bases). The V gene's germline CDR1 is SEHNR and CDR2 FQNEAQ (reference sequence). This CDR3 comprises 14 residues. Deletions cut 6 bases from V and 8 bases from J, with 19 bases between. In nucleotides, the CDR3 is TGTGCCAGCAGTTCCGGACAGCGAACACTCGAAGCTTTCTTT. Its protein product is CASSSGQRTLEAFF.

The chain has TRBV9 and TRBJ1-1; D is unresolved. The V end lost 5 bases, the J end lost 0 bases, and 11 bases lay between the germline ends. CDR3 length: 14 residues. Germline CDR1 is SGDLS and CDR2 is YYNGEE. The CDR3 region is CASSEMGMNTEAFF. CDR3 nucleotides: TGTGCCAGCAGTGAGATGGGCATGAACACTGAAGCTTTCTTT.

This chain joins TRBV5-5 and TRBJ2-7; tentatively, D is TRBD1 or TRBD2 (7 bases each). The germline V and J ends were trimmed by 0 bases and 3 bases, with 13 bases remaining between them. The CDR3 covers 15 residues. Germline CDR1 is SGHKS and CDR2 is YYEKEE (reference sequence). CDR3 bases: TGTGCCAGCAGCTTGGAGACAGGGAGGGACTACGAGCAGTACTTC. Amino acid sequence: CASSLETGRDYEQYF.

This clonotype was recorded many times. The genes are TRBV15 and TRBJ1-1; TRBD1 is a possible D gene (5 bases). The CDR3 sequence is 15 residues long. V lost 5 bases to trimming and J lost 2 bases, with 15 bases between them. In germline, CDR1 is LNHNV, CDR2 YYDKDF (reference sequence). The CDR3 loop reads CATSPRDWTNTEAFF. The CDR3 coding sequence is TGTGCCACCAGCCCAAGGGACTGGACCAACACTGAAGCTTTCTTT.

The V gene is TRBV9, the J gene TRBJ2-7; D gene uncertain. Trimming shortened V by 4 bases and J by 1 base, and 12 bases separated the two germline ends. Per germline, CDR1 SGDLS and CDR2 YYNGEE. The CDR3 is 14 amino acids. In DNA form, the CDR3 reads TGTGCCAGCAGCCGTCGGGTAGGTTCCTACGAGCAGTACTTC. It codes for CASSRRVGSYEQYF.

This chain uses TRBV28 with TRBJ2-7; a weak D match, TRBD1 (5 bases). The V gene's germline CDR1 is MDHEN and CDR2 SYDVKM. The length of the CDR3 is 17 residues. The germline V and J ends were trimmed by 3 bases and 5 bases, with 23 bases remaining between them. The CDR3 DNA follows: TGTGCCAGCAGTTTTCCTCAGGGTTCGACGGTCGGGCACGAGCAGTACTTC. This sequence encodes CASSFPQGSTVGHEQYF.

This chain joins TRBV20-1 and TRBJ2-2; the D is unclear. CDR1 and CDR2 (germline): DFQATT, SNEGSKA (reference sequence). CDR3 size: 14 residues. V lost 0 bases and J lost 1, with 6 bases in between. In DNA form, the CDR3 reads TGCAGTGCTAGAGAATCTATGAACACCGGGGAGCTGTTTTTT. Residues: CSARESMNTGELFF.

In this sample, this clonotype turned up many times. The chain uses TRBV12-3 or TRBV12-4 and TRBJ1-1; TRBD1 is a possible D gene (6 bases). V dropped 7 bases and J dropped 5 bases, with 11 bases sitting between them. This CDR3 contains 12 residues. CDR3 in amino acids: CASIQGLTEAFF. The CDR3 nucleotides read TGTGCCAGCATTCAGGGGTTGACTGAAGCTTTCTTT.

This clonotype has at least ten counts. The chain links TRBV28 to TRBJ1-2, with a weak D call TRBD1 (6 bases). The CDR3 length is 14 residues. Germline V gives CDR1 MDHEN, CDR2 SYDVKM. V lost 3 bases, J lost 2 bases, and 10 bases lay in between. The CDR3 is CASSFRGQNYGYTF. The CDR3 DNA is TGTGCCAGCAGTTTCCGAGGACAGAACTATGGCTACACCTTC.

The rearrangement uses TRBV20-1 and TRBJ2-7, with 8 bases lining up with TRBD2. The ends lost 4 bases at V and 0 bases at J; junction bases unmatched: 2. There are 13 residues in the CDR3. Germline V CDR1 and CDR2: DFQATT, SNEGSKA (reference sequence). Here the CDR3 DNA reads TGCAGTGCTAAAGCGGGAGTCTCCTACGAGCAGTACTTC. Its translation: CSAKAGVSYEQYF.

The rearrangement uses TRBV20-1 and TRBJ1-5; the D is unclear. CDR1 DFQATT and CDR2 SNEGSKA come from the germline V gene (reference sequence). This CDR3 contains 11 residues. Deletions cut 4 bases from V and 4 bases from J, with 5 bases between. CDR3 region: CSATRNQPQHF. The CDR3 DNA sequence: TGCAGTGCTACAAGGAATCAGCCCCAGCATTTT.